This paragraph reports one TCR beta chain. The antigen is unknown. The V segment lost 5 bases and the J segment 4 bases; nucleotides outside the gene matches: 12. The CDR3 runs 16 residues. Germline CDR1 reads SGHVS; CDR2 reads FQNEAQ. The source of the sample is a study of CD4 T cells in relation to SARS-CoV-2 and coronaviruses. Libraries were prepared by immunoSEQ multiplex PCR; TCRdb keeps only in-frame clonotypes and omits some of them. The sample has about 36,000 clones; approximately 80% are singletons. What was sequenced was memory CD4+ T cells from PBMCs, cultured in vitro. The source is an adult with COVID-19. The rearrangement joins TRBV7-8 to TRBJ2-5; TRBD1 matches 8 bases. In nucleotides, the CDR3 is TGTGCCAGCAGCCCATCGGGGCAGGGGGCTCGAGAGACCCAGTACTTC. Amino acid sequence: CASSPSGQGARETQYF.